This TCR beta chain was retrieved from a study of T-cell reconstitution after alpha-beta-depleted transplantation in children. Study-level results: T-cell numbers and diversity one year post-transplant derived largely from freshly generated T cells. The study traced high day-60 TCRbeta diversity in some patients to surviving recipient T cells and thymic progenitors.

With regard to this clonotype: Antigen specificity is unknown.

The junction had 7 bases not matched to a gene; V was cut back by 5 bases and J by 1 base. The CDR3 is made up of 15 amino acids. Germline CDR1 reads SNHLY; CDR2 reads FYNNEI. Unique molecular identifiers were incorporated into the prepared TCRbeta library. TCRdb ran MiXCR on the PCR reads and lists one entry per CDR3 protein. The sample includes 250,000 to 400,000 distinct CDR3 sequences, approximately 20% of them seen just once. This clonotype was obtained from a male patient between 10 and 17 years old who had a stem cell transplant for acute lymphoblastic leukemia, so the T cells may come from the graft donor. This chain connects TRBV2 to TRBJ2-7; 8 bases agree with TRBD1. The sequences come from PBMCs, mostly from graft donor cells, collected 180 days after TCRalphabeta/CD19-depleted stem cell transplant. The DNA for the CDR3 is TGTGCCAGCAGTAGAGGGACAGGTTCTTCCTACGAGCAGTACTTC. It codes for CASSRGTGSSYEQYF.